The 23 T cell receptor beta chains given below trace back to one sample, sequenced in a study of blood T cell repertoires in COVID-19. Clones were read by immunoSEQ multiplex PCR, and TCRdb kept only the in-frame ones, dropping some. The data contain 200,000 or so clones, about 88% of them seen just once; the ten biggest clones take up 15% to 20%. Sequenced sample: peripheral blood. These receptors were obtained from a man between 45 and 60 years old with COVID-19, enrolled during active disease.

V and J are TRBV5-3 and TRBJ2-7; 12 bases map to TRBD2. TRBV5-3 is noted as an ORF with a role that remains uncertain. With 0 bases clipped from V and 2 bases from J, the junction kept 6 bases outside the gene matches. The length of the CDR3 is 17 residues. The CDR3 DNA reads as TGTGCCAGAAGCTTGGGACTAGCGGGAGTGACGGCCTACGAGCAGTACTTC. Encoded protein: CARSLGLAGVTAYEQYF.

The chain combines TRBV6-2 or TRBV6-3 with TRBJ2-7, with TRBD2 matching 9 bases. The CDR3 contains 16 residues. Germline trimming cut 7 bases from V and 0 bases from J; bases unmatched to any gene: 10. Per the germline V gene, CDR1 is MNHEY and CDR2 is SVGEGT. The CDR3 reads CASTPGLAGPSYEQYF. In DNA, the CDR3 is TGTGCCAGCACCCCGGGGCTAGCGGGGCCCTCCTACGAGCAGTACTTC.

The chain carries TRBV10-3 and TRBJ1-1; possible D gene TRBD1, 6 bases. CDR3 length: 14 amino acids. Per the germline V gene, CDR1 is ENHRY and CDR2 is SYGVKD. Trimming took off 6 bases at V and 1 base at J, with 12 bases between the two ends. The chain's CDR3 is CAIRRQEQNTEAFF. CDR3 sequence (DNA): TGTGCCATCAGAAGACAGGAACAGAACACTGAAGCTTTCTTT.

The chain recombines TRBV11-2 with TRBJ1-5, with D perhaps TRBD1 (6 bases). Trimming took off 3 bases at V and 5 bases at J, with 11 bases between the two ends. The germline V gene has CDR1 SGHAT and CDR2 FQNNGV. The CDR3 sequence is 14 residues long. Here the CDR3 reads CASSFLGADQPQHF. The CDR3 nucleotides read TGTGCCAGCAGCTTTTTGGGGGCGGATCAGCCCCAGCATTTT.

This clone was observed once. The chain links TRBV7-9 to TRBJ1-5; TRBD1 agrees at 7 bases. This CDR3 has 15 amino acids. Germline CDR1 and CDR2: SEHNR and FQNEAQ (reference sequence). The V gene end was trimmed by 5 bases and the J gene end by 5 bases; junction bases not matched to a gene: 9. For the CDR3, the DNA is TGTGCCAGCAGCGCGTCCGGGACAGAGTATCAGCCCCAGCATTTT. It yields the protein CASSASGTEYQPQHF.

The CDR3 sequence is CASSPGQGARGSPLHF. CDR3 bases: TGTGCCAGCAGCCCGGGACAGGGGGCAAGGGGTTCACCCCTCCACTTT. This rearrangement joins TRBV11-2 to TRBJ1-6; 12 bases align to TRBD1. Germline loops: CDR1 SGHAT, CDR2 FQNNGV. V trimming: 5 bases; J trimming: 9 bases; junction bases outside the gene matches: 8. The CDR3 totals 16 residues.

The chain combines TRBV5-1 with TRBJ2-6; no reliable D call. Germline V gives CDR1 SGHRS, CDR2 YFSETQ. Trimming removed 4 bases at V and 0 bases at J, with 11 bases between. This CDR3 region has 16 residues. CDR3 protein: CASSHAGSSGANVLTF. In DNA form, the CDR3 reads TGCGCCAGCAGCCATGCAGGTAGCTCTGGGGCCAACGTCCTGACTTTC. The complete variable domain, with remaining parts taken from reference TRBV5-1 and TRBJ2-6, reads KAGVTQTPRYLIKTRGQQVTLSCSPISGHRSVSWYQQTPGQGLQFLFEYFSETQRNKGNFPGRFSGRQFSNSRSEMNVSTLELGDSALYLCASSHAGSSGANVLTFGAGSRLTVL.

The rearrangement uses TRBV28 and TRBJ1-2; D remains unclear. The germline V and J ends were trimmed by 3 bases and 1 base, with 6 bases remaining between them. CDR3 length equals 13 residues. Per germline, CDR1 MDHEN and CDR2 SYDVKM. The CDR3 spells CASSFGVNYGYTF. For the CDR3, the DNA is TGTGCCAGCAGTTTCGGGGTTAACTATGGCTACACCTTC.

CDR3 residues: CASSEPGLANEQFF. CDR3 DNA: TGTGCCAGCAGTGAACCGGGACTAGCAAATGAGCAGTTCTTC. The J gene is TRBJ2-1, the V gene TRBV6-1; 9 positions agree with TRBD2. In germline, CDR1 is MNHNS, CDR2 SASEGT. This CDR3 has 14 residues. The trim removed 2 bases at V and 7 bases at J, leaving 3 bases unmatched.

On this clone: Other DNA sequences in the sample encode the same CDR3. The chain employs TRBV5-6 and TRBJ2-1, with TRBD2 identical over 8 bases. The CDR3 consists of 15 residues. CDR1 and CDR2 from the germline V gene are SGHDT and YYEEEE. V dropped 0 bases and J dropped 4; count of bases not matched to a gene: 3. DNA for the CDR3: TGTGCCAGCAGCTTGGCCAGCGGGGGTTACAATGAGCAGTTCTTC. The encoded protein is CASSLASGGYNEQFF. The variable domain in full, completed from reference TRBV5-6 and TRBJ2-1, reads DAGVTQSPTHLIKTRGQQVTLRCSPKSGHDTVSWYQQALGQGPQFIFQYYEEEERQRGNFPDRFSGHQFPNYSSELNVNALLLGDSALYLCASSLASGGYNEQFFGPGTRLTVL.

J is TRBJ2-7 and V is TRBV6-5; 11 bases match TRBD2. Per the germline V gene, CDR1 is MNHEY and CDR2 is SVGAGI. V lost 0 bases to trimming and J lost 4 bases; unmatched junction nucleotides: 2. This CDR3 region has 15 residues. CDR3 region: CASSYSGTSGYEQYF. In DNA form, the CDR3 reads TGTGCCAGCAGTTACTCCGGGACTAGCGGATACGAGCAGTACTTC.

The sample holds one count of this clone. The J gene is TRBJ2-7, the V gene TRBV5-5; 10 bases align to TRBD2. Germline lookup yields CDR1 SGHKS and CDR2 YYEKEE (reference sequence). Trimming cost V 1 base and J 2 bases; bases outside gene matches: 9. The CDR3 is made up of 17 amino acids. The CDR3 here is CASSLIASGSGTYEQYF. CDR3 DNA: TGTGCCAGCAGCTTGATTGCTAGCGGGAGTGGGACCTACGAGCAGTACTTC.

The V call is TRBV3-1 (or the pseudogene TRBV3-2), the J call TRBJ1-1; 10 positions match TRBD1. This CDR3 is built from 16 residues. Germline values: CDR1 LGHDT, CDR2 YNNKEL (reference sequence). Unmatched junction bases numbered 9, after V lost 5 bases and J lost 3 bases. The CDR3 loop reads CASSSGDRGWDTEAFF. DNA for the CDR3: TGTGCCAGCAGCTCAGGGGACAGGGGATGGGACACTGAAGCTTTCTTT.

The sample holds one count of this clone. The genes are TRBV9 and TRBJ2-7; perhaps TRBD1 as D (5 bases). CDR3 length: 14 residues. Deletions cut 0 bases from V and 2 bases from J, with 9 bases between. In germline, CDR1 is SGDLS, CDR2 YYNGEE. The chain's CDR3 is CASSVAGLAYEQYF. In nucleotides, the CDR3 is TGTGCCAGCAGCGTAGCAGGGCTAGCCTACGAGCAGTACTTC.

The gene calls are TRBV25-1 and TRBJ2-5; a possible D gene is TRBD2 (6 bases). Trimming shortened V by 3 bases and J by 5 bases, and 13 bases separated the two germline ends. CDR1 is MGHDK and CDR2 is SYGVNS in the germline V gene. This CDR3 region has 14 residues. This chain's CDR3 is CASSDELAGETQYF. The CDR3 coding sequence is TGTGCCAGCAGTGATGAACTAGCTGGCGAGACCCAGTACTTC.

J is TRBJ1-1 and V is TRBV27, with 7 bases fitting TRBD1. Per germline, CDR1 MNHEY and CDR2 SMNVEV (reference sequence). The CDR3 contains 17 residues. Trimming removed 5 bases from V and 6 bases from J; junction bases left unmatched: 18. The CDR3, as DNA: TGTGCCAGCAGTCCGGTCGCGACAGGGAAATCTTTAGCTGAAGCTTTCTTT. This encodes CASSPVATGKSLAEAFF.

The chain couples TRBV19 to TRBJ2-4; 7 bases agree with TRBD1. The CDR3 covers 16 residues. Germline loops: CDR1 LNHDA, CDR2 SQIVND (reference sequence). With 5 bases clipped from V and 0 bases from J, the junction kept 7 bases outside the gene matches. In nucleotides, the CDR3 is TGTGCCAGTAGTGTGGGACAGTCTCCAGCCAAAAACATTCAGTACTTC. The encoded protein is CASSVGQSPAKNIQYF.

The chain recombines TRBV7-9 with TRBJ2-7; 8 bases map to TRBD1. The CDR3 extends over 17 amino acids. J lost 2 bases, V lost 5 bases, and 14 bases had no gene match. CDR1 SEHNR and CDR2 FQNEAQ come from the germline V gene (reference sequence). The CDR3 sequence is CASSRHKIGTGTYEQYF. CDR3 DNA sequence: TGTGCCAGCAGCCGACACAAAATCGGGACAGGCACCTACGAGCAGTACTTC.

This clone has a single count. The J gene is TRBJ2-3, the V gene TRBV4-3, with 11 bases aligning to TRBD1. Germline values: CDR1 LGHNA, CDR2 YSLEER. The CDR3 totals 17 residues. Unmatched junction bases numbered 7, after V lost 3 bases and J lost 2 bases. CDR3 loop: CASSQGPGQGDTDTQYF. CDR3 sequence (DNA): TGCGCCAGCAGCCAGGGGCCGGGACAGGGGGACACAGATACGCAGTATTTT.

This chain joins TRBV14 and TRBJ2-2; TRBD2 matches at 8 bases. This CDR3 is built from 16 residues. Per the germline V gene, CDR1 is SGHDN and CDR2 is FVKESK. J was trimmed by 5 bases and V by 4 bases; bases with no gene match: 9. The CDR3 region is CASSPRLAGRTGELFF. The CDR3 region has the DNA TGTGCCAGCAGCCCACGTTTAGCGGGGAGGACCGGGGAGCTGTTTTTT.

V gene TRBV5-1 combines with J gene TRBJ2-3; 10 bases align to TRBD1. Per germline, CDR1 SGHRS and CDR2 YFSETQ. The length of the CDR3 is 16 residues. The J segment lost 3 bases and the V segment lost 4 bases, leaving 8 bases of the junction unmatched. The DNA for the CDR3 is TGCGCCAGCAGCAACGGACAGGGGGTAAGGACAGATACGCAGTATTTT. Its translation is CASSNGQGVRTDTQYF.

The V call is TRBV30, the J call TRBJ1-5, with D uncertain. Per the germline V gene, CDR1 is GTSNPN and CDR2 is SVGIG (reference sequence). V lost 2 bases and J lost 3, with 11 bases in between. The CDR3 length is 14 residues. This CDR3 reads CAWSPGRDNQPQHF. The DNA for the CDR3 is TGTGCCTGGAGTCCCGGGAGGGACAATCAGCCCCAGCATTTT.

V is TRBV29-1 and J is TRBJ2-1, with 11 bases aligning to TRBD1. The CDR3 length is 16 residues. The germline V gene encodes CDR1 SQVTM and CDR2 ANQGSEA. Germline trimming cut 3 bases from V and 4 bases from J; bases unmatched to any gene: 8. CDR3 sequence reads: CSVEPTGTGGYNEQFF. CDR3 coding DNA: TGCAGCGTTGAGCCTACCGGGACAGGGGGGTACAATGAGCAGTTCTTC.